Below are 20 T cell receptor beta chains sequenced from a single sample in a study of blood T cells in healthy people across ages. Using a J-beta primer mix together with a sample-barcoded 5' primer, a second PCR was run for about 6 to 12 cycles. TCRdb reanalysed the 5' RACE reads using MiXCR and keeps one entry per CDR3 protein. The sample holds approximately 680,000 distinct CDR3 sequences, about 30% seen once. Sequenced material: blood. These receptor sequences come from a woman at least 80 years old in good health.

The rearrangement joins TRBV3-1 to TRBJ1-2; tentatively, D is TRBD1 (5 bases). This CDR3 region has 13 residues. Germline V gives CDR1 LGHDT, CDR2 YNNKEL (reference sequence). With 5 bases removed from V and 7 bases from J, the gap between germline ends came to 14 bases. The CDR3 sequence: CASSAGRACGYTF. In DNA form, the CDR3 reads TGTGCCAGCAGCGCGGGCAGGGCTTGTGGCTACACCTTC.

This clonotype appeared a single time. Just one base apart from a much larger clone, this may be a read error. The DNA for the CDR3 is TGTGCCACCAGCCGCCGCAGAGACGCGACCTATGGCTACACCTTC. This translates into CATSRRRDATYGYTF. The chain links TRBV15 to TRBJ1-2, with unresolved D. This CDR3 has 15 residues. Germline CDR1 LNHNV, CDR2 YYDKDF (reference sequence). V lost 5 bases to trimming and J lost 4 bases, with 17 bases between them.

The rearrangement joins TRBV14 to TRBJ1-2, with D unclear. Deletions cut 3 bases from V and 2 bases from J, with 10 bases between. The CDR3 totals 14 residues. The germline gives CDR1 SGHDN, CDR2 FVKESK. CDR3 sequence reads: CASSHPDGNYGYTF. CDR3 nucleotide sequence: TGTGCCAGCAGCCACCCGGACGGAAACTATGGCTACACCTTC. The full variable domain, rest sourced from reference TRBV14 and TRBJ1-2, is EAGVTQFPSHSVIEKGQTVTLRCDPISGHDNLYWYRRVMGKEIKFLLHFVKESKQDESGMPNNRFLAERTGGTYSTLKVQPAELEDSGVYFCASSHPDGNYGYTFGSGTRLTVV.

This clonotype was found many times. The chain combines TRBV7-9 with TRBJ1-1; 9 positions match TRBD1. Germline CDR1 is SEHNR and CDR2 is FQNEAQ (reference sequence). CDR3 length: 14 residues. After removal of 0 bases from V and 6 bases from J, the junction contained 2 bases not matched to a gene. CDR3 bases: TGTGCCAGCAGCTTAGCGCGACAGGGGGCTGAAGCTTTCTTT. Translation gives CASSLARQGAEAFF.

This clonotype was recorded many times. The V gene is TRBV2, the J gene TRBJ2-5; the match to TRBD1 covers 7 bases. V gave up 7 bases and J gave up 6 bases; unmatched junction bases: 11. Germline V gene data show CDR1 as SNHLY and CDR2 as FYNNEI. The length of the CDR3 is 14 residues. The CDR3 region has the DNA TGTGCCAGCAACGTCAGACAGGGTACGCAGACCCAGTACTTC. Its protein product is CASNVRQGTQTQYF.

This clonotype was recorded a few times. V is TRBV7-8 and J is TRBJ2-7; D is undetermined. From germline, CDR1 is SGHVS and CDR2 FQNEAQ. The CDR3 runs to 12 residues. The V end lost 6 bases, the J end lost 3 bases, and 9 bases lay between the germline ends. The chain's CDR3 is CASSGADYEQYF. CDR3 DNA: TGTGCCAGCAGTGGCGCAGACTACGAGCAGTACTTC.

In this sample, this clonotype turned up a few times. V usage is TRBV18 and J usage is TRBJ2-7; D ambiguous. The germline CDR1 and CDR2 sequences are KGHSH and LQKENI. V was clipped by 3 bases and J by 2 bases, with 8 bases between them. This CDR3 contains 13 residues. CDR3 in DNA: TGTGCCAGCTCACCGCGGTCTACCTACGAGCAGTACTTC. It yields the protein CASSPRSTYEQYF.

This clonotype was seen a single time. This sequence joins TRBV20-1 and TRBJ1-5, with D possibly TRBD1 on 5 matching bases. The CDR3 length is 13 residues. CDR1 and CDR2 from the germline V gene are DFQATT and SNEGSKA (reference sequence). V was cut by 6 bases and J by 3 bases, with 12 bases left in between. CDR3 nucleotides: TGCAGTGCAGCAACAGGAGCCAATCAGCCCCAGCATTTT. It specifies CSAATGANQPQHF.

The V call is TRBV7-2, the J call TRBJ2-5; 7 bases map to TRBD1. This CDR3 spans 15 amino acids. Germline loops: CDR1 SGHTA, CDR2 FQGNSA. After removal of 5 bases from V and 6 bases from J, the junction contained 12 bases not matched to a gene. The CDR3 bases are TGTGCCAGCAGCGCCGACAGGGTCTTCACCCAGACCCAGTACTTC. It specifies CASSADRVFTQTQYF.

There are many counts of this clonotype. This sequence joins TRBV10-3 and TRBJ1-5; 7 nucleotides match TRBD1. The CDR3 spans 13 residues. J lost 5 bases, V lost 10 bases, and 8 bases had no gene match. Germline V gene data show CDR1 as ENHRY and CDR2 as SYGVKD. The CDR3 region is CATRQGTDQPQHF. In DNA, the CDR3 is TGTGCCACTAGACAGGGAACGGATCAGCCCCAGCATTTT.

In the case of this clonotype: The junction does not match germline at one end; this may be a read error. The chain uses TRBV6-2 or TRBV6-3 and TRBJ2-7; D is tentatively TRBD1 or TRBD2 (5 bases each). The CDR3 extends over 15 amino acids. Germline V lookup: CDR1 MNHEY, CDR2 SVGEGT. CDR3 sequence (DNA): TGTGCCGGCAGACCCCTCCGGGGCTACTCCTACGAGCAGTACTTC. It codes for CAGRPLRGYSYEQYF.

The rearrangement links TRBV6-5 to TRBJ2-5; D is unresolved. The CDR3 is 15 residues long. V was cut by 0 bases and J by 11 bases, with 19 bases left in between. Germline V CDR1 and CDR2: MNHEY, SVGAGI. In nucleotides, the CDR3 is TGTGCCAGCAGTTACTCCGCCGGAGTAGGCCATGAGCAGTACTTC. This sequence encodes CASSYSAGVGHEQYF.

The chain couples TRBV4-1 to TRBJ2-1, with TRBD2 matching 8 bases. The ends lost 3 bases at V and 4 bases at J; junction bases unmatched: 2. Germline V CDR1 and CDR2: MGHRA, YSYEKL. The CDR3 is made up of 14 amino acids. CDR3 in DNA: TGCGCCAGCAGCCATGGCGGGGGGTACAATGAGCAGTTCTTC. Protein: CASSHGGGYNEQFF.

Ten or more counts support this clonotype. The chain combines TRBV5-1 with TRBJ1-2; 8 bases are a match to TRBD1. Germline V gene sequence: CDR1 SGHRS, CDR2 YFSETQ. The V gene end was trimmed by 4 bases and the J gene end by 8 bases; junction bases not matched to a gene: 10. CDR3 length equals 14 residues. This chain's CDR3 is CASSLRLTGDGYTF. The CDR3 DNA reads as TGCGCCAGCAGCCTAAGACTGACAGGGGACGGCTACACCTTC.

This clonotype was observed many times. This chain joins TRBV27 and TRBJ1-1, with 10 bases matching TRBD1. Per germline, CDR1 MNHEY and CDR2 SMNVEV (reference sequence). There are 16 residues in the CDR3. V dropped 5 bases and J dropped 5; count of bases not matched to a gene: 11. Written as DNA, the CDR3 is TGTGCCAGCAGTCACCAGGGACAGGGGAAGGGGACTGAAGCTTTCTTT. This encodes CASSHQGQGKGTEAFF.

This clonotype was observed many times. The chain employs TRBV20-1 and TRBJ2-3; 8 bases map to TRBD1. Germline V lookup: CDR1 DFQATT, CDR2 SNEGSKA (reference sequence). CDR3 size: 14 residues. V shed 5 bases and J 3 bases; nucleotides not matched to a gene: 7. The CDR3 loop reads CSAQTGVTTDTQYF. As DNA, the CDR3 is TGCAGTGCTCAGACAGGGGTTACAACAGATACGCAGTATTTT.

The table lists this clonotype with a few counts. The chain employs TRBV9 and TRBJ2-2; D could derive from TRBD1 or TRBD2 (5 bases each). CDR1 is SGDLS and CDR2 is YYNGEE in the germline V gene. V was cut by 1 base and J by 4 bases, with 14 bases left in between. This CDR3 comprises 16 residues. CDR3 bases: TGTGCCAGCAGCGTAAAATCGGGGCCAGCCACCGGGGAGCTGTTTTTT. Translation gives CASSVKSGPATGELFF.

CDR3 protein: CASSLQVYNEQFF. CDR3 nucleotides: TGTGCCAGCAGCTTACAGGTCTACAATGAGCAGTTCTTC. The gene calls are TRBV7-2 and TRBJ2-1; D remains unclear. The germline V gene has CDR1 SGHTA and CDR2 FQGNSA. Trimming removed 2 bases from V and 3 bases from J, with 5 bases in between. There are 13 residues in the CDR3. Full variable domain (remainder filled in from reference TRBV7-2 and TRBJ2-1): GAGVSQSPSNKVTEKGKDVELRCDPISGHTALYWYRQSLGQGLEFLIYFQGNSAPDKSGLPSDRFSAERTGGSVSTLTIQRTQQEDSAVYLCASSLQVYNEQFFGPGTRLTVL.

This clonotype was detected many times. Mismatch with germline at one junction end may stem from a read error. The chain employs TRBV7-3 and TRBJ1-5; unclear D gene. Germline-derived CDR1 and CDR2 are SGHTA and FQGTGA. This CDR3 spans 13 amino acids. CDR3 amino acids: CASSVTPLQPQHF. CDR3 DNA sequence: TGTGCCAGCAGCGTAACACCATTGCAGCCCCAGCATTTT.

The chain is built from TRBV4-2 and TRBJ1-5; TRBD1 agrees at 7 bases. The CDR3 is made up of 16 amino acids. V lost 1 base to trimming and J lost 4 bases; unmatched junction nucleotides: 7. Germline V gene data show CDR1 as LGHNA and CDR2 as YNFKEQ. This CDR3 is CASSQGRRGENQPQHF. CDR3 in DNA: TGTGCCAGCAGCCAAGGTCGCAGGGGGGAGAATCAGCCCCAGCATTTT.